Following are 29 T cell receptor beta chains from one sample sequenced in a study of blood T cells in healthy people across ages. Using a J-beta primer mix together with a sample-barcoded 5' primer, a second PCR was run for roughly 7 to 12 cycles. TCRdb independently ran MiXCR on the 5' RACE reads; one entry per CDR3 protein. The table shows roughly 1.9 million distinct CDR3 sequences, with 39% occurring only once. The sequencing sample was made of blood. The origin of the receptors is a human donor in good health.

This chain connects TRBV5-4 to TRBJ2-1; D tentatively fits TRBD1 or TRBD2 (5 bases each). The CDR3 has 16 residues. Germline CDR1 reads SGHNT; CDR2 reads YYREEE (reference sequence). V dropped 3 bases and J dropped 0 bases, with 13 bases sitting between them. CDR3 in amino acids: CASSSPPGSSYNEQFF. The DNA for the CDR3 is TGTGCCAGCAGCTCCCCCCCAGGGAGCTCCTACAATGAGCAGTTCTTC.

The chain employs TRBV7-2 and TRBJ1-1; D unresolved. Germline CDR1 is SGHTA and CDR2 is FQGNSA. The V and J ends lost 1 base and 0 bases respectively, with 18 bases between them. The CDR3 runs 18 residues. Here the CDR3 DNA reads TGTGCCAGCAGCTTAGAGGCCAGAGGGAGCCCAATGAACACTGAAGCTTTCTTT. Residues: CASSLEARGSPMNTEAFF.

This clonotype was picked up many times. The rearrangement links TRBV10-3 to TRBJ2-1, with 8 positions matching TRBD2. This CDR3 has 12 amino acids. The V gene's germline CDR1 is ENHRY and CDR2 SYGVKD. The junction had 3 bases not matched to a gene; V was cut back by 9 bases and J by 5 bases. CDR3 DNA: TGTGCCATTCAGCGGGGGAACAATGAGCAGTTCTTC. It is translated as CAIQRGNNEQFF.

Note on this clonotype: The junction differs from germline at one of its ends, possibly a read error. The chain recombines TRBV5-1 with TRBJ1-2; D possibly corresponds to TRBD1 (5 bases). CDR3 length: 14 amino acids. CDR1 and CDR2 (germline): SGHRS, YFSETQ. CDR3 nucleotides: TGCGCCAGCAGCTTGGCCGGGCAGGGAGGTGGCCACACCTTC. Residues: CASSLAGQGGGHTF.

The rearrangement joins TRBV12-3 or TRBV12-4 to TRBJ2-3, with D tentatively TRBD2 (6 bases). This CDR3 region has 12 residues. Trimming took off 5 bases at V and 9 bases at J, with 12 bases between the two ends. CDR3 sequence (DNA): TGTGCCAGCAGTGGGGGAGGACGAACGCAGTATTTT. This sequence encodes CASSGGGRTQYF.

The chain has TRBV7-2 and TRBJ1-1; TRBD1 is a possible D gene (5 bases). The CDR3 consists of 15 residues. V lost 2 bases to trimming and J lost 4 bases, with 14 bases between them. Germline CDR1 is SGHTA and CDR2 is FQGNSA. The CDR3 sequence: CASSLSGGLGTEAFF. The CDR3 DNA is TGTGCCAGCAGCTTATCGGGGGGATTGGGCACTGAAGCTTTCTTT.

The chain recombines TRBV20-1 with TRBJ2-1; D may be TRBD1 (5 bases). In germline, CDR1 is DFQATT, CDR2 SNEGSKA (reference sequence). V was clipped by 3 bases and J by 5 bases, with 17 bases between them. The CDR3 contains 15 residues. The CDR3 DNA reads TGCAGTGCTAGCTCGCGCAGGGAAAGACACAATGAGCAGTTCTTC. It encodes CSASSRRERHNEQFF.

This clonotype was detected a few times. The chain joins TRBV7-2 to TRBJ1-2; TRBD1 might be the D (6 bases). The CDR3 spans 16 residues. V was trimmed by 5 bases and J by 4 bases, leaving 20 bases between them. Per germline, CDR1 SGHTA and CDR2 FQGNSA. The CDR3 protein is CASSPIGTQGPYGYTF. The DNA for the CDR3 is TGTGCCAGCAGCCCAATAGGGACCCAGGGGCCCTATGGCTACACCTTC.

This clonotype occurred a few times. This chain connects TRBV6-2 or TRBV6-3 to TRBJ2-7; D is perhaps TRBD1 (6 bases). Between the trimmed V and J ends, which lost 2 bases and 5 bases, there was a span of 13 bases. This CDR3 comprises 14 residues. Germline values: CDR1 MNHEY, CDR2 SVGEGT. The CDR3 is CASSYRTDADEQYF. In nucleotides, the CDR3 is TGTGCCAGCAGTTACAGGACAGACGCAGACGAGCAGTACTTC.

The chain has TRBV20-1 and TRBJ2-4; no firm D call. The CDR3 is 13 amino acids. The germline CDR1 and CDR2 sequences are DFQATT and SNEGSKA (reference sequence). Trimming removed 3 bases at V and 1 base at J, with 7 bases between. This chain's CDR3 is CSASEVAKNIQYF. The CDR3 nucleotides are TGCAGTGCTAGTGAAGTCGCCAAAAACATTCAGTACTTC.

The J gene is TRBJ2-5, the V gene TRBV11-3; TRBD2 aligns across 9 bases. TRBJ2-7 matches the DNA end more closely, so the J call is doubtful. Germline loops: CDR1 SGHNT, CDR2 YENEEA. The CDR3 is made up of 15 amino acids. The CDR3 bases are TGTGCCAGCAGCTTAAGACTAGCGGAGGTCTACGAGCAGTACTTC. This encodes CASSLRLAEVYEQYF.

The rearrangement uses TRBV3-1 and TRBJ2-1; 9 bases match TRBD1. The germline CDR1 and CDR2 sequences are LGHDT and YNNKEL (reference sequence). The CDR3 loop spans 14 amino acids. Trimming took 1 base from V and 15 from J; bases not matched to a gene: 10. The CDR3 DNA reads TGTGCCAGCAGCCAAGGGGGACAGGGTGGGGTTTGGTTCTTC. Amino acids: CASSQGGQGGVWFF.

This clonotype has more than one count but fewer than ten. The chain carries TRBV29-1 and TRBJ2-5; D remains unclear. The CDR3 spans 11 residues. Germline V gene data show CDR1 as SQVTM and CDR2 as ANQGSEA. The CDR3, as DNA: TGCAGTAAAACAGTCCAAGAGACCCAGTACTTC. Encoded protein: CSKTVQETQYF.

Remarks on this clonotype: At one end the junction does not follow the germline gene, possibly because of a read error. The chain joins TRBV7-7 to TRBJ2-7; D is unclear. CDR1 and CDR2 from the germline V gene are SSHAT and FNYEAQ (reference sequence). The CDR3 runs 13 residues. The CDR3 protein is CASSVERGSEQYF. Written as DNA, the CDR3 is TGTGCTAGCAGCGTAGAAAGAGGATCCGAGCAGTACTTC.

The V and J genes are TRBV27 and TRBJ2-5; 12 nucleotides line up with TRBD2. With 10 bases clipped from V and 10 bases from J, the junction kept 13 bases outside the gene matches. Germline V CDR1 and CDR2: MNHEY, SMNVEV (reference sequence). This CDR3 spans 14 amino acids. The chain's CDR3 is CATYSTSGGRDQYF. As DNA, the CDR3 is TGTGCCACCTATTCGACTAGCGGGGGACGGGACCAGTACTTC.

CDR3: CASSYGTNGSNEQYF. CDR3 nucleotides: TGTGCCAGCAGCTACGGGACTAACGGATCGAATGAGCAGTACTTC. The gene calls are TRBV7-9 and TRBJ2-5; 7 positions agree with TRBD2. V was clipped by 4 bases and J by 11 bases; unmatched bases: 16. This CDR3 has 15 amino acids. Per the germline V gene, CDR1 is SEHNR and CDR2 is FQNEAQ (reference sequence).

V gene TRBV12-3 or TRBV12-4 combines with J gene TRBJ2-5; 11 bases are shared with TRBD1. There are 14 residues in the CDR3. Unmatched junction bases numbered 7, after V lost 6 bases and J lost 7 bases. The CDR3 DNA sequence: TGTGCCAGCAGGGGGGACAGGGGGAGAGGGACCCAGTACTTC. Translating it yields CASRGDRGRGTQYF.

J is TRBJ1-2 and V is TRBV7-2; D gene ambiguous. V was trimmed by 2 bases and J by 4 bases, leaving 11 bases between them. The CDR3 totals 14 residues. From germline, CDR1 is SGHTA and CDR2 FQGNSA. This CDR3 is CASSLRDPTYGYTF. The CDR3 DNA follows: TGTGCCAGCAGCTTAAGAGACCCGACCTATGGCTACACCTTC.

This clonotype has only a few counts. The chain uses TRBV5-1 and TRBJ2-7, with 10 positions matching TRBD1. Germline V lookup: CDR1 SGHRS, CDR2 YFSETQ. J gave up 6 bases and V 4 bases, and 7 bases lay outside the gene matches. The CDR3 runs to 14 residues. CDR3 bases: TGCGCCAGCAGCGTAGACAGGGGGCGCGCCGAGCAGTACTTC. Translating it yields CASSVDRGRAEQYF.

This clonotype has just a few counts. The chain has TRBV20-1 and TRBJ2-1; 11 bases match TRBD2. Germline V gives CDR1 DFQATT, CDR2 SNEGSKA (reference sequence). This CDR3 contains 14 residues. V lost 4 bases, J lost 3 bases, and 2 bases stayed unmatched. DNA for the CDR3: TGCAGTGCTAATAGCGGGGGGGGCTACAATGAGCAGTTCTTC. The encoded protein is CSANSGGGYNEQFF.

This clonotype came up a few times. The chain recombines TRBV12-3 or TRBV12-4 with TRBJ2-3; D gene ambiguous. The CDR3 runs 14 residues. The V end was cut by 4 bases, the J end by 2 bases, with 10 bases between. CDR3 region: CASSWVSDTDTQYF. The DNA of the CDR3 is TGTGCCAGCAGTTGGGTTTCCGACACAGATACGCAGTATTTT.

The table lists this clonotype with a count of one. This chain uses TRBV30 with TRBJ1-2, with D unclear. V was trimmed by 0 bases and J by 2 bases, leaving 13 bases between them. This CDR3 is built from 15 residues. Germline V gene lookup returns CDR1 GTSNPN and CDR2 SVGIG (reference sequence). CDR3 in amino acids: CAWSVRGILNYGYTF. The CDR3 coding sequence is TGTGCCTGGAGTGTACGGGGAATTCTAAACTATGGCTACACCTTC.

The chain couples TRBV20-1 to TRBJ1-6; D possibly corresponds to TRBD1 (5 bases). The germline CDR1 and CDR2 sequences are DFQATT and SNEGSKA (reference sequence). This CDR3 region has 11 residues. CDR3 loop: CSLLLRGTLHF. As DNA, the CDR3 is TGCAGCCTCCTCCTTCGGGGCACTCTCCACTTT.

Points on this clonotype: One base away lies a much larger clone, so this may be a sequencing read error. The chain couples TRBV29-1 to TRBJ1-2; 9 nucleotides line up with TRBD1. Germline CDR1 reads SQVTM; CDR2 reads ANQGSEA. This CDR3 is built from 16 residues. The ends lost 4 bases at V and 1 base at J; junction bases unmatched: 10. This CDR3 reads CSVGQGVSLYNYGYTF. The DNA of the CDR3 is TGCAGCGTTGGACAGGGGGTTTCCCTTTATAACTATGGCTACACCTTC. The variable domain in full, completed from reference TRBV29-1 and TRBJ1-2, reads SAVISQKPSRDICQRGTSLTIQCQVDSQVTMMFWYRQQPGQSLTLIATANQGSEATYESGFVIDKFPISRPNLTFSTLTVSNMSPEDSSIYLCSVGQGVSLYNYGYTFGSGTRLTVV.

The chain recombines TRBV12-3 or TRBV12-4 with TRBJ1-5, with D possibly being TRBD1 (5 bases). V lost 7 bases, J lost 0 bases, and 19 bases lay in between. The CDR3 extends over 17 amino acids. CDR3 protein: CASTPGPLGYSNQPQHF. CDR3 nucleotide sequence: TGTGCCAGCACCCCGGGGCCTCTGGGTTATAGCAATCAGCCCCAGCATTTT.

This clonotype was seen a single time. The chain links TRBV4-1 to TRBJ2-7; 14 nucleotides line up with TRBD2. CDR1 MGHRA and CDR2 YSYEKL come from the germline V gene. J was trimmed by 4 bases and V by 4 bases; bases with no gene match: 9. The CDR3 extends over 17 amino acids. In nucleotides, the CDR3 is TGCGCCAGCAGCCTAGTGGGACTAGCGGGGGACCTATACGAGCAGTACTTC. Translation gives CASSLVGLAGDLYEQYF.

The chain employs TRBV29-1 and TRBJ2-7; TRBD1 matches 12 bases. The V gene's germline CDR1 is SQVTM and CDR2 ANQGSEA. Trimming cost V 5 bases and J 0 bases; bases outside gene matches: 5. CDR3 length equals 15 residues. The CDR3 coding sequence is TGCAGCGTTATACCGGGACAGGGGGCCTCCTACGAGCAGTACTTC. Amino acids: CSVIPGQGASYEQYF.

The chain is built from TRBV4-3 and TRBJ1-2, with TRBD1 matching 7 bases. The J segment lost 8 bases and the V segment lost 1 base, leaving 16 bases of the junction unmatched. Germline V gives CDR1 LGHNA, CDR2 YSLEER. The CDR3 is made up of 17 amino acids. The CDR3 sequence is CASSQVFGTAPRGGYTF. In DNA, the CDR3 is TGCGCCAGCAGCCAAGTTTTTGGGACAGCTCCAAGAGGCGGCTACACCTTC.

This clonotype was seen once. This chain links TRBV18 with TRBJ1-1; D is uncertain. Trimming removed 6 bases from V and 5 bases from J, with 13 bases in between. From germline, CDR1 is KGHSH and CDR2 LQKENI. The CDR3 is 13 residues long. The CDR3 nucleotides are TGTGCCAGCTCTCCCCTAGGAGTTACTGAAGCTTTCTTT. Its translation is CASSPLGVTEAFF.